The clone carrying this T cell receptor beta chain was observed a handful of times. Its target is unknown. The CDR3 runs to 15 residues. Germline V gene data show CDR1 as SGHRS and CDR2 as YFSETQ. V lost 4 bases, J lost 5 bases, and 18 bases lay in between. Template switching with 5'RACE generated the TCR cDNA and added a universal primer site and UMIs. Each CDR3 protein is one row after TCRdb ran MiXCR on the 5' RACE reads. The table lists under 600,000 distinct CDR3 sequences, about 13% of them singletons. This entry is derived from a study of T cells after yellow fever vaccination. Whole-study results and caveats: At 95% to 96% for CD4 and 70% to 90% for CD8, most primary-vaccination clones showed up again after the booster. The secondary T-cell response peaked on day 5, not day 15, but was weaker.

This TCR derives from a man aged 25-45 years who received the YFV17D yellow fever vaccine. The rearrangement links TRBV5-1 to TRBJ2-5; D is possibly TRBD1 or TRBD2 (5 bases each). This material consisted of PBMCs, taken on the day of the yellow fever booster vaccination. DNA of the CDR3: TGCGCCAGCAGCACCTCCGGGACGAAAGAGGAGACCCAGTACTTC. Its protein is CASSTSGTKEETQYF.